The rows below give T cell receptor beta chains drawn from one sample of a study of early T cells in non-severe SARS-CoV-2 infection. TCRdb fed the 5' RACE reads into MiXCR, producing one record per CDR3 protein. The profile shows 98,000 or so distinct CDR3 sequences, 8% to 13% of them singletons. The sample consisted of whole blood. The receptors originated from an adult who was a healthcare worker with PCR-confirmed SARS-CoV-2 infection or an uninfected control (not recorded which). CDR3s include the opening cysteine and the closing phenylalanine or tryptophan. Each record gives: V gene, CDR3 protein.

V gene: TRBV5-4
CDR3 protein: CASSSRTGSYYEQYF

V gene: TRBV20-1
CDR3 protein: CSASWASGAGDTQYF

V gene: TRBV29-1
CDR3 protein: CSVEGRGQETQYF

V gene: TRBV11-2
CDR3 protein: CASSLDGGSYEQYF

V gene: TRBV2
CDR3 protein: CASSGQVKYTEAFF

V gene: TRBV14
CDR3 protein: CASSQDRGTEGTEAFF

V gene: TRBV6-5
CDR3 protein: CASSYSLAPGDTQYF

V gene: TRBV20-1
CDR3 protein: CSARFGGGRTYYEQYF

V gene: TRBV10-2
CDR3 protein: CASSADRITDTQYF

V gene: TRBV5-8
CDR3 protein: CASSLGQGRENTEAFF

V gene: TRBV18
CDR3 protein: CASSPLSGQLRSTEAFF

V gene: TRBV11-2
CDR3 protein: CASSSYKQIQETQYF

V gene: TRBV28
CDR3 protein: CASTVPLGQYTEAFF

V gene: TRBV29-1
CDR3 protein: CSVVSRPGTTYEQYF

V gene: TRBV20-1
CDR3 protein: CSARDRRGDEKLFF

V gene: TRBV7-3
CDR3 protein: CASSPRASTNTEAFF

V gene: TRBV4-2
CDR3 protein: CASSQGLAGGTGELFF

V gene: TRBV30
CDR3 protein: CAWSSGSTDTQYF

V gene: TRBV29-1
CDR3 protein: CSVDGGTDTQYF

V gene: TRBV29-1
CDR3 protein: CSVGWTPYEQYF

V gene: TRBV7-9
CDR3 protein: CASSLDGTDTQYF

V gene: TRBV24-1
CDR3 protein: CATSDFGGRDASGINEQFF

V gene: TRBV7-3
CDR3 protein: CASSLLPTGGYLHF

V gene: TRBV3-1
CDR3 protein: CASSRRPGLAGVQFF

V gene: TRBV7-9
CDR3 protein: CASSDDYNEQFF

V gene: TRBV30
CDR3 protein: CAWSVRGNEQFF

V gene: TRBV20-1
CDR3 protein: CSARDPAGTGDGYTF

V gene: TRBV20-1
CDR3 protein: CSPLGLAGGGEQFF

V gene: TRBV28
CDR3 protein: CASSPPGTYSYEQYF

V gene: TRBV12-3/TRBV12-4
CDR3 protein: CASSWGVGDTEAFF

V gene: TRBV5-1
CDR3 protein: CASSTGTTQETQYF

V gene: TRBV5-1
CDR3 protein: CASSLAIGQRNSPLHF

V gene: TRBV7-8
CDR3 protein: CASSLAGGGGYTF

V gene: TRBV29-1
CDR3 protein: CSAQEGNEQFF

V gene: TRBV14
CDR3 protein: CASSLKGTGYYEQYF

V gene: TRBV28
CDR3 protein: CASKEAGAPLEQYF

V gene: TRBV18
CDR3 protein: CASSLDSPVGPPLHF

V gene: TRBV30
CDR3 protein: CAWSQGQVPVGEKLFF

V gene: TRBV11-3
CDR3 protein: CASSPSVAGAEQYF

V gene: TRBV19
CDR3 protein: CASRLGLSANTGELFF

V gene: TRBV5-1
CDR3 protein: CASSSLTGLMNTEAFF

V gene: TRBV24-1
CDR3 protein: CATSATLAGVDDEQFF

V gene: TRBV2
CDR3 protein: CASSVLAGGYTF

V gene: TRBV5-1
CDR3 protein: CASSLEGGGEPQHF

V gene: TRBV11-2
CDR3 protein: CASSLLADFLAYEQYF

V gene: TRBV20-1
CDR3 protein: CSDDRSLDTEAFF

V gene: TRBV2
CDR3 protein: CASRVAGAGDF

V gene: TRBV7-9
CDR3 protein: CASSSGRTGGNGYTF

V gene: TRBV7-3
CDR3 protein: CASSSPLRFCTLQETQYF

V gene: TRBV7-2
CDR3 protein: CASSLGTGPYEQYF

V gene: TRBV2
CDR3 protein: CASRKWAQAYEQYF

V gene: TRBV6-1
CDR3 protein: CASSPRAWAPEAFF

V gene: TRBV11-2
CDR3 protein: CASSWGGSDEQFF

V gene: TRBV29-1
CDR3 protein: CSVGDSYEQYF

V gene: TRBV25-1
CDR3 protein: CASSPGTPGEKLFF